This TCR beta chain was sequenced in a study of T cell repertoires in cytomegalovirus infection. Study results and limitations: Dominating the ex vivo response were TCR beta clonotypes that were CMV-specific and HLA-C-restricted.

TCRdb used MiXCR to reprocess the reads, holding one entry per CDR3 protein. There are approximately 290,000 distinct CDR3 sequences in the sample; 25% occur only once, and around 14% lies in the top ten. In its sample, this clonotype was seen many times. As yet, its antigen is unknown. Germline CDR1 and CDR2: SGHTA and FQGNSA. Trimming took 2 bases from V and 6 from J, leaving 18 bases between them. This CDR3 spans 16 amino acids. The chain is built from TRBV7-2 and TRBJ2-3; TRBD2 is a possible D gene (5 bases). The material sequenced was PBMCs. The clonotype originates from a human donor in good health (CMV status not recorded). Some clones in this sample may be carry-over from other donors' samples. The CDR3 loop is CASSLIASQIADTQYF. For the CDR3, the DNA is TGTGCCAGCAGCTTAATAGCTAGCCAAATTGCCGATACGCAGTATTTT.